A single sample is the source of the 14 T cell receptor beta chains below, sequenced in a study of T-cell reconstitution after alpha-beta-depleted transplantation in children (dated by TCRdb to about 2016). Library prep was done by PCR. The data were produced on an Illumina HiSeq 2500. To normalize quantification of the TCRbeta repertoire, the TCR libraries were built with molecular barcoding that relied on unique molecular identifiers. Through fastp at Q25 and MiXCR, TCRdb rebuilt clones from the public reads, retaining in-frame beta chains. Rows are unified per CDR3 protein, each entry keeping the most common DNA and genes. The sample yields about 600,000 distinct CDR3 sequences; around 23% were counted once. Jointly, the top ten make up less than 15% of the sample. In the paper's terms, the treatment or condition label means: allogeneic hematopoietic cell transplantation with graft depleted of TCRalphabeta T cells and CD19 B cells.

Sequences were derived from PBMCs, mostly from graft donor cells, sampled 360 days after TCRalphabeta/CD19-depleted stem cell transplant. These receptors were obtained from a boy in the first two years of life who had a stem cell transplant for acute myeloid leukemia, so the T cells may come from the graft donor.

There are a few counts of this clonotype. V is TRBV6-6 and J is TRBJ1-2; possibly TRBD1 for D (6 bases). V lost 6 bases and J 9 bases, leaving 11 bases between the germline ends. This CDR3 is built from 11 residues. Germline CDR1 MNHNY, CDR2 SVGAGI (reference sequence). CDR3 bases: TGTGCCAGCAGGCAGGGGTTAAGCTACACCTTC. Its translation: CASRQGLSYTF.

The chain employs TRBV7-6 and TRBJ2-1; D is undetermined. The V and J ends lost 3 bases and 5 bases respectively, with 11 bases between them. Germline V CDR1 and CDR2: SGHVS, FNYEAQ. The CDR3 covers 14 residues. In DNA, the CDR3 is TGTGCCAGCAGCTTCGGTAGCCAAAACAATGAGCAGTTCTTC. Amino acid sequence: CASSFGSQNNEQFF.

Regarding this clonotype: At one end the junction does not follow the germline gene, possibly because of a read error. The chain joins TRBV5-1 to TRBJ2-1; D ambiguous. This CDR3 has 13 amino acids. Per the germline V gene, CDR1 is SGHRS and CDR2 is YFSETQ. CDR3 residues: CANSLYGYNEQFF. In DNA form, the CDR3 reads TGCGCCAACAGCTTGTACGGCTACAATGAGCAGTTCTTC.

Ten or more counts support this clonotype. The chain carries TRBV20-1 and TRBJ2-5, with D unclear. Trimming took 1 base from V and 2 from J, leaving 8 bases between them. Germline CDR1 DFQATT, CDR2 SNEGSKA (reference sequence). This CDR3 spans 13 amino acids. The CDR3 is CSARGDWQETQYF. As DNA, the CDR3 is TGCAGTGCTAGAGGTGACTGGCAAGAGACCCAGTACTTC.

This clonotype showed up many times. The genes are TRBV12-3 or TRBV12-4 and TRBJ2-5, with D unresolved. The CDR3 is 11 amino acids. The ends were cut back, 2 bases at V and 7 bases at J, with 5 bases in the middle. CDR3: CASSLLGTQYF. DNA for the CDR3: TGTGCCAGCAGTTTATTAGGGACCCAGTACTTC.

This clonotype showed up just a few times. This chain joins TRBV6-5 and TRBJ1-1; D remains ambiguous. CDR1 MNHEY and CDR2 SVGAGI come from the germline V gene. The CDR3 extends over 16 amino acids. V lost 5 bases and J lost 0, with 16 bases in between. DNA for the CDR3: TGTGCCAGCAGTCCCCCCCGGGAGGTTGTGAACACTGAAGCTTTCTTT. Protein sequence: CASSPPREVVNTEAFF.

The gene calls are TRBV29-1 and TRBJ1-2; D may be TRBD1 (5 bases). V was cut by 6 bases and J by 4 bases, with 12 bases left in between. CDR1 is SQVTM and CDR2 is ANQGSEA in the germline V gene. The CDR3 is 12 residues long. CDR3 residues: CSVREGSYGYTF. In nucleotides, the CDR3 is TGCAGCGTCCGCGAGGGGAGCTATGGCTACACCTTC.

The chain combines TRBV6-1 with TRBJ2-1; D is uncertain. Germline values: CDR1 MNHNS, CDR2 SASEGT. The CDR3 covers 14 residues. The ends were cut back, 11 bases at V and 2 bases at J, with 16 bases in the middle. The CDR3 sequence is CAVSLWATYNEQFF. CDR3 coding DNA: TGTGCCGTAAGCTTGTGGGCTACCTACAATGAGCAGTTCTTC.

This sequence joins TRBV19 and TRBJ2-6; tentative D call: TRBD2 (6 bases). Between the trimmed V and J ends, which lost 3 bases and 2 bases, there was a span of 8 bases. This CDR3 comprises 15 residues. Germline loops: CDR1 LNHDA, CDR2 SQIVND (reference sequence). The CDR3, as DNA: TGTGCCAGTAGTATTCGGGGGACTGGGGCCAACGTCCTGACTTTC. Its translation is CASSIRGTGANVLTF.

This clonotype has just a few counts. The chain uses TRBV7-8 and TRBJ1-5; D remains unclear. Germline V gene data show CDR1 as SGHVS and CDR2 as FQNEAQ. Between the trimmed V and J ends, which lost 4 bases and 8 bases, there was a span of 15 bases. The CDR3 is 14 amino acids. CDR3 coding DNA: TGTGCCAGCAGCTCGTCTCGGACCCTCGAGCCCCAGCATTTT. Amino acids: CASSSSRTLEPQHF.

This clonotype was seen only a few times. The rearrangement joins TRBV5-1 to TRBJ2-6; D is possibly TRBD2 (6 bases). The CDR3 covers 14 residues. The germline V gene encodes CDR1 SGHRS and CDR2 YFSETQ. Trimming removed 3 bases at V and 4 bases at J, with 8 bases between. The CDR3 loop reads CASSSGRGANVLTF. CDR3 in DNA: TGCGCCAGCAGCTCGGGGAGGGGGGCCAACGTCCTGACTTTC.

J is TRBJ2-1 and V is TRBV7-2; D is uncertain. V was trimmed by 6 bases and J by 3 bases, leaving 15 bases between them. The CDR3 consists of 15 residues. Germline CDR1 reads SGHTA; CDR2 reads FQGNSA. The CDR3: CASSSFSNGYNEQFF. The CDR3 coding sequence is TGTGCCAGCAGTTCCTTTTCCAACGGCTACAATGAGCAGTTCTTC.

This clonotype was counted many times. The CDR3 nucleotides are TGTGCCAGCAGCTTGAAAGGCCTCGGTGGCTCTCTAAATGAGCAGTTCTTC. Protein sequence: CASSLKGLGGSLNEQFF. The chain recombines TRBV5-5 with TRBJ2-1; no reliable D call. V lost 1 base and J 7 bases, leaving 21 bases between the germline ends. The germline gives CDR1 SGHKS, CDR2 YYEKEE (reference sequence). CDR3 length equals 17 residues.

This clonotype was detected ten times or more. The V and J genes are TRBV5-6 and TRBJ2-7; D uncertain. V lost 3 bases to trimming and J lost 1 base, with 17 bases between them. Germline CDR1 SGHDT, CDR2 YYEEEE. This CDR3 comprises 16 residues. This CDR3 reads CASSWGSDRLSYEQYV. The CDR3 bases are TGTGCCAGCAGCTGGGGATCGGACCGACTTTCCTACGAGCAGTACGTC.